These T cell receptor beta chains were read from a single sample in a study of cytomegalovirus exposure and HLA in healthy donors. The repertoire was sequenced with immunoSEQ multiplex PCR; TCRdb's copy has only in-frame clones and lacks some. The repertoire holds about 63,000 clones, with 95% as singletons. Specimen: PBMCs. The source is a woman aged 18-35 years in good health and CMV-seropositive. Both conserved end residues are part of each CDR3. D genes are given only for firm matches. Clone size appears in some rows only: once, few, many, or a class for an expanded clone.

V gene	J gene	D gene	clone size	CDR3 protein	CDR3 DNA
TRBV29-1	TRBJ2-6	-	-	CSVEQGYDSGANVLTF	TGCAGCGTTGAGCAGGGGTATGATTCTGGGGCCAACGTCCTGACTTTC
TRBV4-1	TRBJ2-1	TRBD1	-	CASSHPLGDRVDEQFF	TGCGCCAGCAGCCATCCCTTGGGGGACAGGGTCGATGAGCAGTTCTTC
TRBV7-2	TRBJ2-3	TRBD1	-	CASSFHRGDTQYF	TGTGCCAGCAGCTTTCACAGGGGAGATACGCAGTATTTT
TRBV28	TRBJ1-5	TRBD1	-	CAIMGQGPHNQPQHF	TGTGCCATAATGGGACAGGGGCCGCACAATCAGCCCCAGCATTTT
TRBV5-1	TRBJ2-2	TRBD1	once	CASSFQGQGRNTGELFF	TGCGCCAGCAGCTTCCAGGGACAGGGACGGAACACCGGGGAGCTGTTTTTT
TRBV4-3	TRBJ2-2	TRBD1	-	CASSPGTGGGTGELFF	TGCGCCAGCAGCCCAGGGACAGGGGGCGGCACCGGGGAGCTGTTTTTT
TRBV7-2	TRBJ2-3	-	-	CARREAGTDTQYF	TGTGCCAGAAGGGAGGCTGGCACAGATACGCAGTATTTT
TRBV28	TRBJ1-2	-	-	CASSSQTRTANYGYTF	TGTGCCAGCAGTAGCCAAACGAGGACAGCTAACTATGGCTACACCTTC
TRBV2	TRBJ2-5	TRBD2	-	CASSRNLAGEEETQYF	TGTGCCAGCAGCCGAAATCTAGCGGGAGAGGAGGAGACCCAGTACTTC
TRBV11-3	TRBJ2-3	TRBD1	-	CASSWQGGTDTQYF	TGTGCCAGCAGCTGGCAGGGGGGCACAGATACGCAGTATTTT
TRBV6-1	TRBJ1-4	TRBD1	-	CASSVDRVLKLFF	TGTGCCAGCAGTGTGGACAGGGTCTTAAAACTGTTTTTT
TRBV28	TRBJ2-3	-	-	CASSPLRGRRVDTQYF	TGTGCCTCTTCCCCGCTAAGGGGGAGAAGGGTAGATACGCAGTATTTT
TRBV2	TRBJ1-1	TRBD1	once	CASSTGTGVTEAFF	TGTGCCAGCAGTACCGGGACAGGGGTTACTGAAGCTTTCTTT
TRBV30	TRBJ1-2	-	-	CAWSSPTGLETNYGYTF	TGTGCCTGGAGTTCCCCGACAGGCCTGGAGACAAACTATGGCTACACCTTC